This TCR beta chain originates from a study of T cell repertoires in cytomegalovirus infection. Study at large: Public signatures in TCR beta pointed to CMV infection and matching HLA type. Findings and limits, study-wide: Cumulative public TCR beta family frequency identified CMV carriers with the relevant HLA.

Germline V lookup: CDR1 SGHVS, CDR2 FNYEAQ. CDR3 length equals 11 residues. Turning to this clonotype: What it binds is not known. A much larger clone differs from this one at a single base, so this may be a read error.

TCRdb reanalysed the reads using MiXCR and keeps one entry per CDR3 protein. Among roughly 600,000 distinct CDR3 sequences listed, 20% to 25% were seen once. Sequencing input: CD8+ T cells from PBMCs. V usage is TRBV7-6 and J usage is TRBJ2-1; the D is unclear. This clonotype was obtained from a human donor in good health (CMV status not recorded). Some clones in this sample may be carry-over from other donors' samples. CDR3 sequence reads: CANSLPGEQFF. DNA for the CDR3: TGTGCCAACAGCTTGCCGGGTGAGCAGTTCTTC. The full variable domain, its missing parts supplied by reference TRBV7-6 and TRBJ2-1, is GAGVSQSPRYKVTKRGQDVALRCDPISGHVSLYWYRQALGQGPEFLTYFNYEAQQDKSGLPNDRFSAERPEGSISTLTIQRTEQRDSAMYRCANSLPGEQFFGPGTRLTVL.